Below, 30 T cell receptor beta chains from the same sample are listed, as sequenced in a study of OX40 agonist ivuxolimab in advanced cancers. Produced via immunoSEQ multiplex PCR; TCRdb's table is partial and in-frame only. This sample has approximately 90,000 clones, with roughly 89% found just once. Source: CD4+ or CD8+ T cells sorted from blood, taken in a trial of the OX40 agonist ivuxolimab. The receptors derive from an adult with an advanced solid tumor such as melanoma, head and neck, liver or kidney cancer.

The gene calls are TRBV4-1 and TRBJ2-7; D remains ambiguous. The germline CDR1 and CDR2 sequences are MGHRA and YSYEKL. V lost 5 bases, J lost 2 bases, and 10 bases lay in between. The CDR3 is made up of 13 amino acids. In DNA form, the CDR3 reads TGCGCCAGCAGCGTGGACGCAGCCTACGAGCAGTACTTC. The encoded protein is CASSVDAAYEQYF.

This clone was found once. The chain recombines TRBV19 with TRBJ2-4; 11 nucleotides agree with TRBD1. In germline, CDR1 is LNHDA, CDR2 SQIVND (reference sequence). J gave up 8 bases and V 3 bases, and 6 bases lay outside the gene matches. The length of the CDR3 is 15 residues. The CDR3 DNA reads as TGTGCCAGTAGTATGGACAGGGGGCTCGATCACATTCAGTACTTC. Its protein is CASSMDRGLDHIQYF.

This sequence joins TRBV7-9 and TRBJ2-2, with D unclear. Germline CDR1 is SEHNR and CDR2 is FQNEAQ (reference sequence). The CDR3 has 16 residues. With 6 bases removed from V and 0 bases from J, the gap between germline ends came to 14 bases. This chain's CDR3 is CASRPPLRTNTGELFF. CDR3 nucleotide sequence: TGTGCCAGCAGGCCCCCGCTCCGAACGAACACCGGGGAGCTGTTTTTT.

This chain joins TRBV4-1 and TRBJ2-3, with TRBD2 matching 13 bases. This CDR3 contains 16 residues. CDR1 and CDR2 from the germline V gene are MGHRA and YSYEKL. After removal of 0 bases from V and 6 bases from J, the junction contained 3 bases not matched to a gene. The CDR3 DNA follows: TGCGCCAGCAGCCAAGAGCCGGGACTAGCGGGGGATACGCAGTATTTT. Translated, it gives CASSQEPGLAGDTQYF.

The chain recombines TRBV10-3 with TRBJ2-7, with D perhaps TRBD2 (6 bases). Trimming removed 0 bases at V and 0 bases at J, with 9 bases between. The CDR3 consists of 15 residues. CDR1 and CDR2 from the germline V gene are ENHRY and SYGVKD. The CDR3, as DNA: TGTGCCATCAGTGAGTCTGCGGGGCTCTCCTACGAGCAGTACTTC. Translated: CAISESAGLSYEQYF.

The rearrangement links TRBV6-1 to TRBJ1-1, with D hard to call. Germline CDR1 MNHNS, CDR2 SASEGT. The CDR3 loop spans 15 amino acids. V lost 4 bases to trimming and J lost 1 base, with 13 bases between them. The CDR3 sequence: CASSGHWERNTEAFF. Written as DNA, the CDR3 is TGTGCCAGCAGTGGACACTGGGAAAGGAACACTGAAGCTTTCTTT.

J is TRBJ1-5 and V is TRBV7-9, with D possibly being TRBD1 (6 bases). Trimming left V 0 bases short and J 2 bases short, with 14 bases between. Germline V gene lookup returns CDR1 SEHNR and CDR2 FQNEAQ (reference sequence). The CDR3 spans 17 residues. The CDR3 DNA sequence: TGTGCCAGCAGCTTAGCGCAGGCAGGGGTGGGCAATCAGCCCCAGCATTTT. Protein sequence: CASSLAQAGVGNQPQHF.

The rearrangement joins TRBV27 to TRBJ2-5; possible D gene TRBD1, 6 bases. V shed 4 bases and J shed 3 bases, with 12 bases lying between them. The V gene's germline CDR1 is MNHEY and CDR2 SMNVEV (reference sequence). The CDR3 consists of 14 residues. In nucleotides, the CDR3 is TGTGCCAGCAGTTCCAAGGACAGCGAAGAGACCCAGTACTTC. Protein product: CASSSKDSEETQYF.

J is TRBJ2-1 and V is TRBV30; TRBD2 is a possible D gene (5 bases). V was trimmed by 4 bases and J by 9 bases, leaving 13 bases between them. Germline V gives CDR1 GTSNPN, CDR2 SVGIG (reference sequence). The CDR3 is 12 amino acids. The CDR3 DNA sequence: TGTGCCTGGAACGGGGAACACAGTGAGCAGTTCTTC. Translating it yields CAWNGEHSEQFF.

The chain employs TRBV5-6 and TRBJ1-1; D ambiguous. This CDR3 region has 16 residues. The germline V gene encodes CDR1 SGHDT and CDR2 YYEEEE. Trimming cost V 4 bases and J 1 base, with 17 bases left between them. CDR3 coding DNA: TGTGCCAGCAGCCCCAAGATGTGGAATGGGAACACTGAAGCTTTCTTT. Its translation: CASSPKMWNGNTEAFF.

This chain connects TRBV5-1 to TRBJ2-1; 12 bases map to TRBD2. V was pared by 0 bases and J by 5 bases, with 9 bases of the junction left unmatched. Germline CDR1 reads SGHRS; CDR2 reads YFSETQ. The CDR3 contains 18 residues. The CDR3 nucleotides are TGCGCCAGCAGCTTGGAGGTCCCCCTAGCGGGAGGGAACAATGAGCAGTTCTTC. Translating it yields CASSLEVPLAGGNNEQFF.

This chain uses TRBV30 with TRBJ2-7; D may correspond to TRBD1 or TRBD2 (5 bases each). V lost 3 bases to trimming and J lost 5 bases, with 14 bases between them. The CDR3 covers 13 residues. From germline, CDR1 is GTSNPN and CDR2 SVGIG (reference sequence). Here the CDR3 reads CAWRGPGIHEQYF. The DNA for the CDR3 is TGTGCCTGGAGGGGGCCGGGGATTCACGAGCAGTACTTC.

V is TRBV7-2 and J is TRBJ2-5; 8 bases match TRBD1. This CDR3 comprises 15 residues. With V trimmed by 1 base and J by 4 bases, 5 bases remained unmatched. From germline, CDR1 is SGHTA and CDR2 FQGNSA. This chain's CDR3 is CASSLGPDRAETQYF. The CDR3 DNA follows: TGTGCCAGCAGCTTAGGGCCGGACAGGGCAGAGACCCAGTACTTC.

V and J are TRBV28 and TRBJ1-1; D is possibly TRBD1 (6 bases). V gave up 4 bases and J gave up 4 bases, with 16 bases separating them. Germline lookup yields CDR1 MDHEN and CDR2 SYDVKM. The CDR3 is 15 amino acids. The chain's CDR3 is CASSYSGGGPTEAFF. CDR3 DNA sequence: TGTGCCAGCAGTTACTCGGGCGGGGGGCCCACTGAAGCTTTCTTT.

The V gene is TRBV2, the J gene TRBJ1-4, with D perhaps matching TRBD1 (5 bases). The CDR3 spans 14 residues. V lost 3 bases and J 3 bases, leaving 8 bases between the germline ends. The germline V gene encodes CDR1 SNHLY and CDR2 FYNNEI. The CDR3 reads CASSEGGANEKLFF. CDR3 DNA sequence: TGTGCCAGCAGTGAGGGGGGAGCTAATGAAAAACTGTTTTTT.

The genes are TRBV10-1 and TRBJ2-1; D uncertain. The germline V gene encodes CDR1 WNHNN and CDR2 SYGVQD (reference sequence). CDR3 length: 13 residues. V dropped 2 bases and J dropped 5 bases, with 7 bases sitting between them. The CDR3 reads CASSELINNEQFF. The CDR3 DNA is TGCGCCAGCAGTGAGCTCATTAACAATGAGCAGTTCTTC.

CDR3 DNA: TGTGCCAGTAGTATAATGGGGGCGGGCGGGGAGCTGTTTTTT. It specifies CASSIMGAGGELFF. The rearrangement joins TRBV19 to TRBJ2-2; possibly TRBD1 for D (6 bases). CDR1 is LNHDA and CDR2 is SQIVND in the germline V gene (reference sequence). Trimming cost V 2 bases and J 7 bases, with 11 bases left between them. The CDR3 extends over 14 amino acids. Full variable domain (remainder filled in from reference TRBV19 and TRBJ2-2): DGGITQSPKYLFRKEGQNVTLSCEQNLNHDAMYWYRQDPGQGLRLIYYSQIVNDFQKGDIAEGYSVSREKKESFPLTVTSAQKNPTAFYLCASSIMGAGGELFFGEGSRLTVL.

The rearrangement uses TRBV6-6 and TRBJ2-1; D gene unclear. Per the germline V gene, CDR1 is MNHNY and CDR2 is SVGAGI (reference sequence). This CDR3 contains 14 residues. Trimming removed 2 bases at V and 4 bases at J, with 9 bases between. The CDR3 DNA reads TGTGCCAGCAGTTACGTCAGGCCTTACAATGAGCAGTTCTTC. It translates to CASSYVRPYNEQFF.

This clone was seen a single time. The chain carries TRBV5-1 and TRBJ2-7; D might be TRBD2 (5 bases). Germline assignment: CDR1 SGHRS and CDR2 YFSETQ. The CDR3 sequence is 14 residues long. The germline V and J ends were trimmed by 0 bases and 4 bases, with 11 bases remaining between them. CDR3 sequence reads: CASSLASGNYEQYF. The DNA for the CDR3 is TGCGCCAGCAGCTTGGCGTCCGGGAATTACGAGCAGTACTTC. The variable domain in full, completed from reference TRBV5-1 and TRBJ2-7, reads KAGVTQTPRYLIKTRGQQVTLSCSPISGHRSVSWYQQTPGQGLQFLFEYFSETQRNKGNFPGRFSGRQFSNSRSEMNVSTLELGDSALYLCASSLASGNYEQYFGPGTRLTVT.

This chain connects TRBV27 to TRBJ2-2; D is unresolved. CDR3 size: 12 residues. The germline gives CDR1 MNHEY, CDR2 SMNVEV (reference sequence). V lost 3 bases and J lost 5, with 4 bases in between. As DNA, the CDR3 is TGTGCCAGCAGTTTCTCTACCGGGGAGCTGTTTTTT. This codes for CASSFSTGELFF.

This clone has just a few counts. The chain is built from TRBV5-1 and TRBJ1-4; D might be TRBD1 (6 bases). The length of the CDR3 is 14 residues. Trimming stripped 4 bases from V and 8 bases from J, with 15 bases between. Germline loops: CDR1 SGHRS, CDR2 YFSETQ. The CDR3: CASSLRGADEKLFF. CDR3 in DNA: TGCGCCAGCAGCCTCAGGGGAGCTGACGAAAAACTGTTTTTT.

The chain joins TRBV10-1 to TRBJ2-3; D is undetermined. CDR1 WNHNN and CDR2 SYGVQD come from the germline V gene (reference sequence). This CDR3 is built from 12 residues. Trimming took 3 bases from V and 3 from J, leaving 4 bases between them. Written as DNA, the CDR3 is TGCGCCAGCAGTGATAATACAGATACGCAGTATTTT. Amino acid sequence: CASSDNTDTQYF.

The genes are TRBV11-2 and TRBJ2-7, with 9 bases identical to TRBD1. Per germline, CDR1 SGHAT and CDR2 FQNNGV. J gave up 3 bases and V 1 base, and 4 bases lay outside the gene matches. The length of the CDR3 is 15 residues. The CDR3 sequence: CASSLGRTGDYEQYF. As DNA, the CDR3 is TGTGCCAGCAGCTTAGGGCGGACAGGGGACTACGAGCAGTACTTC.

The chain carries TRBV23-1 and TRBJ2-7, with D possibly TRBD2 on 6 matching bases. TRBV23-1 is marked as an open reading frame, function uncertain. The V and J ends lost 9 bases and 6 bases respectively, with 18 bases between them. CDR3 length: 13 residues. The CDR3 DNA follows: TGCGCCAGGGACCGCGGCCGGAGGGCCGAGCAGTACTTC. It is translated as CARDRGRRAEQYF.

The V gene is TRBV19, the J gene TRBJ1-2; no clear D. CDR1 and CDR2 (germline): LNHDA, SQIVND (reference sequence). The CDR3 has 11 residues. Trimming removed 11 bases from V and 8 bases from J, with 15 bases in between. CDR3 residues: CAGNQGMGYTF. The DNA for the CDR3 is TGTGCCGGGAATCAAGGGATGGGCTACACCTTC.

V and J are TRBV28 and TRBJ1-5; no clear D. The CDR3 length is 14 residues. Germline loops: CDR1 MDHEN, CDR2 SYDVKM. The V end lost 5 bases, the J end lost 7 bases, and 15 bases lay between the germline ends. This chain's CDR3 is CASSPPTRLQPQHF. The CDR3 nucleotides read TGTGCCAGCAGTCCCCCCACACGGCTGCAGCCCCAGCATTTT. The variable domain in full, completed from reference TRBV28 and TRBJ1-5, reads DVKVTQSSRYLVKRTGEKVFLECVQDMDHENMFWYRQDPGLGLRLIYFSYDVKMKEKGDIPEGYSVSREKKERFSLILESASTNQTSMYLCASSPPTRLQPQHFGDGTRLSIL.

This chain links TRBV6-1 with TRBJ2-1; TRBD2 matches 9 bases. After removal of 7 bases from V and 7 bases from J, the junction contained 8 bases not matched to a gene. CDR1 and CDR2 (germline): MNHNS, SASEGT. This CDR3 comprises 14 residues. The CDR3 spells CASIVAGDRNEQFF. The CDR3 bases are TGTGCCAGCATCGTAGCGGGAGACCGGAATGAGCAGTTCTTC.

In this sample, this clone turned up a few times. The chain recombines TRBV2 with TRBJ1-1, with D possibly being TRBD1 (5 bases). V shed 7 bases and J shed 4 bases, with 13 bases lying between them. In germline, CDR1 is SNHLY, CDR2 FYNNEI. The CDR3 totals 13 residues. CDR3 coding DNA: TGTGCCAGCAAGCCCAGGGATCGCACTGAAGCTTTCTTT. Amino acid sequence: CASKPRDRTEAFF.

The chain couples TRBV28 to TRBJ2-1; D possibly corresponds to TRBD2 (6 bases). CDR3 length: 12 amino acids. CDR1 is MDHEN and CDR2 is SYDVKM in the germline V gene. Trimming took off 4 bases at V and 10 bases at J, with 11 bases between the two ends. The CDR3 spells CASSSQGREQFF. The CDR3 DNA is TGTGCCAGCAGTTCCCAAGGGAGGGAGCAGTTCTTC.

The chain uses TRBV30 and TRBJ1-5; the D gene is possibly TRBD1 (5 bases). Between the trimmed V and J ends, which lost 0 bases and 2 bases, there was a span of 5 bases. Looked up from germline, CDR1 is GTSNPN and CDR2 is SVGIG (reference sequence). The CDR3 is 13 amino acids. The CDR3 spells CAWSVQGNQPQHF. The CDR3 DNA reads as TGTGCCTGGAGTGTACAGGGCAATCAGCCCCAGCATTTT.